The 16 T cell receptor beta chains listed next were all sequenced from one sample in a study of T cells in Graves' hyperthyroidism and ophthalmopathy. RNA transcripts served as the template for amplifying TCR beta CDR3 regions. The HTBI primer set drove a first-round RT-PCR of the TCR CDR3. Each CDR3 protein gets one entry after TCRdb re-called the multiplex PCR reads with MiXCR. In the table there are roughly 720,000 distinct CDR3 sequences, about 18% of which are singletons. Sequencing was carried out using blood. These TCRs come from a man aged 50 or older with Graves' hyperthyroidism.

This clonotype appeared a few times. The chain is built from TRBV10-3 and TRBJ1-2; the D is unclear. Trimming removed 6 bases at V and 8 bases at J, with 16 bases between. This CDR3 is built from 13 residues. Germline V gene sequence: CDR1 ENHRY, CDR2 SYGVKD. The CDR3 nucleotides are TGTGCCATCAGACCCGGCATGGAGAGGGGCTACACCTTC. It specifies CAIRPGMERGYTF.

The gene calls are TRBV11-2 and TRBJ2-1, with TRBD2 identical over 14 bases. Germline lookup yields CDR1 SGHAT and CDR2 FQNNGV. This CDR3 region has 16 residues. The junction had 4 bases not matched to a gene; V was cut back by 0 bases and J by 9 bases. The CDR3 is CASSLDYGLAGGEQFF. CDR3 DNA: TGTGCCAGCAGCTTAGATTATGGACTAGCGGGAGGTGAGCAGTTCTTC.

This clonotype occurred many times. The genes are TRBV27 and TRBJ1-2, with D perhaps matching TRBD1 (5 bases). Germline assignment: CDR1 MNHEY and CDR2 SMNVEV (reference sequence). The CDR3 spans 13 residues. The ends were cut back, 8 bases at V and 6 bases at J, with 16 bases in the middle. CDR3 nucleotides: TGTGCCAGCGGGCAGGGAGAACTAGATGGCTACACCTTC. This translates into CASGQGELDGYTF.

At least ten counts were recorded for this clonotype. The rearrangement links TRBV7-6 to TRBJ1-2; the match to TRBD1 covers 8 bases. Germline CDR1 SGHVS, CDR2 FNYEAQ. V was clipped by 1 base and J by 0 bases; unmatched bases: 7. CDR3 length: 17 amino acids. CDR3 sequence (DNA): TGTGCCAGCAGCTTAGGGAGTGGACAGGGATCTAACTATGGCTACACCTTC. Residues: CASSLGSGQGSNYGYTF.

This clonotype has more than one count but fewer than ten. This chain joins TRBV4-1 and TRBJ1-6, with D perhaps matching TRBD1 (5 bases). The CDR3 consists of 19 residues. Germline V gene sequence: CDR1 MGHRA, CDR2 YSYEKL. V was shortened by 1 base and J by 10 bases, with 26 bases between the two germline ends. CDR3 bases: TGCGCCAGCAGCCAAGGGTATGGAAGAGGGGCCCCAGGTGGGTCACCCCTCCACTTT. This encodes CASSQGYGRGAPGGSPLHF.

The chain employs TRBV9 and TRBJ1-6; TRBD1 might be the D (6 bases). The CDR3 extends over 14 amino acids. V was cut by 5 bases and J by 13 bases, with 19 bases left in between. The V gene's germline CDR1 is SGDLS and CDR2 YYNGEE. CDR3 sequence: CASSYAGGAEPLHF. Written as DNA, the CDR3 is TGTGCCAGCAGTTACGCGGGGGGGGCGGAGCCCCTCCACTTT.

This clonotype was observed at least ten times. The chain recombines TRBV12-3 or TRBV12-4 with TRBJ2-7; TRBD2 matches at 10 bases. The V and J ends lost 5 bases and 0 bases, in that order; junction bases with no gene match: 4. The CDR3 consists of 15 residues. The CDR3 bases are TGTGCCAGCAGTGTCGGACTAGCGGTCTCCTACGAGCAGTACTTC. Residues: CASSVGLAVSYEQYF.

This clonotype was picked up many times. This chain connects TRBV27 to TRBJ2-3; 7 bases fit TRBD2. CDR1 is MNHEY, CDR2 SMNVEV, per germline (reference sequence). This CDR3 has 15 amino acids. V lost 6 bases, J lost 2 bases, and 8 bases stayed unmatched. CDR3 protein: CASSSGTTNTDTQYF. The CDR3 nucleotides read TGTGCCAGCAGCTCCGGGACTACCAACACAGATACGCAGTATTTT.

This clonotype occurred many times. The V gene is TRBV27, the J gene TRBJ2-1; 11 bases agree with TRBD2. In germline, CDR1 is MNHEY, CDR2 SMNVEV (reference sequence). The CDR3 length is 17 residues. J was trimmed by 0 bases and V by 0 bases; bases with no gene match: 1. Here the CDR3 reads CASSLSSGRASYNEQFF. In DNA, the CDR3 is TGTGCCAGCAGTTTATCTAGCGGGAGGGCCTCCTACAATGAGCAGTTCTTC.

This clonotype showed up many times. The J gene is TRBJ2-1, the V gene TRBV28, with D unresolved. V dropped 7 bases and J dropped 5 bases, with 15 bases sitting between them. The CDR3 has 14 amino acids. The germline CDR1 and CDR2 sequences are MDHEN and SYDVKM. The chain's CDR3 is CASKTGDLNNEQFF. CDR3 in DNA: TGTGCCAGCAAAACGGGCGACCTAAACAATGAGCAGTTCTTC.

The V gene is TRBV6-1, the J gene TRBJ1-4; TRBD1 aligns across 7 bases. CDR1 and CDR2 from the germline V gene are MNHNS and SASEGT. Trimming took 7 bases from V and 3 from J; bases not matched to a gene: 5. This CDR3 has 14 residues. The CDR3 nucleotides read TGTGCCAGCACCCGGACAGGTGCTAATGAAAAACTGTTTTTT. It is translated as CASTRTGANEKLFF.

This clonotype was counted at least ten times. The V gene is TRBV11-2, the J gene TRBJ2-3; D is unclear. There are 13 residues in the CDR3. V lost 4 bases and J lost 2, with 7 bases in between. The germline V gene has CDR1 SGHAT and CDR2 FQNNGV. CDR3 nucleotides: TGTGCCAGCAGCTATGTTCCCACAGATACGCAGTATTTT. Translation gives CASSYVPTDTQYF. Based on the CDR3 plus reference TRBV11-2 and TRBJ2-3, the full variable domain is EAGVAQSPRYKIIEKRQSVAFWCNPISGHATLYWYQQILGQGPKLLIQFQNNGVVDDSQLPKDRFSAERLKGVDSTLKIQPAKLEDSAVYLCASSYVPTDTQYFGPGTRLTVL.

This clonotype was counted at least ten times. The genes are TRBV6-1 and TRBJ1-5; D unclear. This CDR3 spans 13 amino acids. The germline V gene encodes CDR1 MNHNS and CDR2 SASEGT. V lost 3 bases and J 7 bases, leaving 10 bases between the germline ends. This CDR3 is CASSEGLAQPQHF. The CDR3 nucleotides read TGTGCCAGCAGTGAGGGGTTGGCGCAGCCCCAGCATTTT.

This rearrangement joins TRBV28 to TRBJ1-3; 9 bases map to TRBD1. The V gene's germline CDR1 is MDHEN and CDR2 SYDVKM. The J segment lost 2 bases and the V segment lost 4 bases, leaving 12 bases of the junction unmatched. There are 18 residues in the CDR3. The DNA for the CDR3 is TGTGCCAGCAGTTCTGGGACAGGGTTAAACCTCCCTGGAAACACCATATATTTT. Translating it yields CASSSGTGLNLPGNTIYF.

This clonotype turned up a few times. The gene calls are TRBV10-1 and TRBJ2-1, with no clear D. Trimming shortened V by 4 bases and J by 4 bases, and 14 bases separated the two germline ends. Germline values: CDR1 WNHNN, CDR2 SYGVQD (reference sequence). The CDR3 runs 15 residues. The CDR3 here is CASSAGGALYNEQFF. The CDR3 DNA reads TGCGCCAGCAGTGCGGGCGGAGCCCTATACAATGAGCAGTTCTTC.

The sample holds many counts of this clonotype. The V gene is TRBV5-1, the J gene TRBJ1-2; possibly TRBD1 for D (5 bases). CDR1 is SGHRS and CDR2 is YFSETQ in the germline V gene. Trimming cost V 1 base and J 3 bases, with 10 bases left between them. The CDR3 runs to 14 residues. For the CDR3, the DNA is TGCGCCAGCAGCTTGTCCGACAGCGACTATGGCTACACCTTC. This sequence encodes CASSLSDSDYGYTF.